This record concerns one T cell receptor (beta chain) sequence. This sample is part of a study of blood T cell repertoires in COVID-19. Clones were read by immunoSEQ multiplex PCR, and TCRdb kept only the in-frame ones, dropping some. The sample includes 30,000 to 40,000 clones, about 85% of them seen just once. Germline V gene lookup returns CDR1 LNHNV and CDR2 YYDKDF (reference sequence). Trimming shortened V by 6 bases and J by 7 bases, and 14 bases separated the two germline ends. This CDR3 contains 13 residues. The chain has TRBV15 and TRBJ2-3; D is perhaps TRBD2 (6 bases). This sequence was found in a human donor with acute or convalescent COVID-19. The donor label of this sample is uncertain. The sample taken for sequencing was peripheral blood. Written as DNA, the CDR3 is TGTGCCACCAGTTTTCGGGAGCGAAATACGCAGTATTTT. The encoded protein is CATSFRERNTQYF.